This T cell receptor beta chain came from a study of shared clonotypes between healthy human individuals (dated by TCRdb to the early 2020s). With respect to the entire study: The cohort included a few men and a couple of women between 18 and 49 years of age. For each donor, three plates each were used for CD4 naive and CD4 memory, two plates were used for CD8 naive, and one plate was used for CD8 memory. The study deeply sequenced blood TCR repertoires of about 5 healthy adults to estimate repertoire size and the extent of clonotype sharing between individuals. Different laboratories and diverse techniques were used to prepare libraries and sequence TCR repertoires, to increase sequencing depth and limit assay-specific biases. Leukapheresis yielded between about 0.85 and 9.5 billion PBMCs per donor. What the research found in general, with its limitations: Because the study included only a small number of donors, the genetic and exposure-history diversity represented was limited. Naive subsets generally had larger estimated clonotype richness than memory subsets. Based on pairwise subsampling, the degree of clonotype sharing among donors was expected to be affected by sequencing depth. Sampling was restricted to blood, and TCR repertoires in tissue are likely to differ from TCR repertoires in blood. Incomplete sequencing was indicated by rarefaction of sorted-subset datasets, despite the large sequencing depth. Higher generation probabilities were observed for clonotypes shared by all four sorted-subset donors than for non-shared clonotypes. About 5% of naive CD4, 3% to 3.5% of naive CD8, 2.3% of memory CD4, and over 0.35% of memory CD8 clonotypes were shared across four donors.

The donors were healthy, HIV-negative adults with no recently reported acute infections or vaccinations. Only Caucasian adults living in Nashville, Tennessee, USA were represented among the donors. Magnetic negative selection was used to enrich CD4+ T cells, after which naive cells were positively selected on CD45RA and the negative fraction became the memory subset. After blood collection by leukapheresis, PBMCs were isolated using Ficoll-Histopaque density gradient centrifugation and then cryopreserved in the vapor phase of liquid nitrogen. Analytical flow cytometry was used to check the purity and quantity of each magnetically sorted T cell population. Each sorted fraction had its genomic DNA isolated and then quantified by UV absorbance on a Nanodrop 2000c. Comment on this clone: Its antigen target is currently unknown. The input lacks base qualities; no much larger clone sits a single base away.

Using the deep immunoSEQ assay, TCR CDR3 regions were amplified from genomic DNA by multiplex PCR. Extracted genomic DNA from each cell subset was distributed evenly across all wells of several immunoSEQ 96-well plates, and each plate was treated as a replicate. Each replicate PCR for sorted subsets received approximately 220 ng genomic DNA, equal to about 30,000 T cell genomes. The purified libraries were quantified using a Qubit 3.0 fluorometer, sized with a Bioanalyzer 2100, and then quantified again using the KAPA Library Quantification kit. Every immunoSEQ 96-well plate was sequenced on a separate single-read 150-cycle Illumina NextSeq 550 flow cell. In the original analysis: The immunoSEQ output contained only junctional sequences without quality scores, so filtering could not match that applied to full-length reads. Sequences were annotated with PyIR, a Python wrapper for IgBLAST v1.9, and V/J genes and CDR3 were assigned using IMGT germline references. Reads with weak V/J assignments (E-value above 1e-6), missing CDR3, stop codons, out-of-frame junctions, or ambiguous translated residues were removed. V3J clonotypes were defined by identical inferred V gene, J gene, and CDR3 amino acid sequence. To compute the percentage overlap between repertoires, the number of shared unique clonotypes was divided by the size of the smaller repertoire. Repertoire richness was assessed with RTK rarefaction, the Chao1 estimator, and Recon v2.1 estimates of unobserved clonotypes. OLGA was used to compute generation probabilities for all TCRbeta clonotypes that the gDNA method yielded from four donors. In TCRdb, the immuneACCESS table is reduced to in-frame sequences with V and J assigned. These tables do not hold every clone; where another copy was compared, an unresolved V gene accounts for under half, and the others remain unexplained. From that table come the V and J calls and clone size; the DNA was used to work out D and trimming. Present in this sample are approximately 2.4 million clones, nearly 97% of which were seen just once. The ten largest clones take up roughly 0.13% of the sample.

This TCR was recovered from a young man in good health. The sample comprised naive CD4+ T cells sorted from blood. According to the study, the label for this sample's cell subset or site signals: CD45RA+ positively selected.

CDR3 sequence: CAISVRDGYNSPLHF. The DNA sequence is given as TGTGCCATCAGTGTGAGGGACGGGTATAATTCACCCCTCCACTTT. This chain is built from TRBV10-3 and TRBJ1-6; possibly the D gene is TRBD1, per 5 matching bases. V loses 4 bases, J loses 4 bases, and the germline ends lie 11 bases apart. Taken from the germline V gene, the CDR1 and CDR2 loops are ENHRY and SYGVKD. The CDR3 numbers 15 residues from cysteine through phenylalanine. Here the CDR3 DNA is all that survives: 45 bases in frame from base 1.